This record covers a single T cell receptor beta chain. Produced via immunoSEQ multiplex PCR; TCRdb's table is partial and in-frame only. The table lists 150,000 to 200,000 clones, roughly 81% of them singletons, with 12% in the top ten. V was trimmed by 5 bases and J by 10 bases, leaving 9 bases between them. The CDR3 has 11 residues. Germline CDR1 reads MDHEN; CDR2 reads SYDVKM. The sample comes from a study of blood T cell repertoires in COVID-19. The origin of this receptor is a woman of 80 years or more with COVID-19, enrolled during active disease. The V and J genes are TRBV28 and TRBJ1-5, with D hard to call. Source material: peripheral blood. The CDR3 coding sequence is TGTGCCAGCAGTACGGTGACACCCCAGCATTTT. Translating it yields CASSTVTPQHF.